This paragraph covers one TCR beta chain sequence. Enrollment of patients from Seattle took place during active infection, with longitudinal follow-up. The record originates from a study of blood T cell repertoires in COVID-19. The CDR3 consists of 11 residues. Per the germline V gene, CDR1 is SEHNR and CDR2 is FQNEAQ (reference sequence). Trimming pared 3 bases from V and 3 bases from J, leaving 2 bases between. TCRdb's copy holds only in-frame clones and misses some; the assay was immunoSEQ multiplex PCR. The table has 200,000 to 300,000 clones, around nine tenths seen once; the top ten hold around 0.86%.

This rearrangement joins TRBV7-9 to TRBJ1-1; the D is unclear. The source material was peripheral blood. This receptor was obtained from a man younger than 45 with COVID-19, enrolled during active disease. In DNA, the CDR3 is TGTGCCAGCAGCTTCGACACTGAAGCTTTCTTT. It encodes CASSFDTEAFF.